The 7 T cell receptor beta chains below were found in one sample sequenced in a study of T cells in Graves' hyperthyroidism and ophthalmopathy. Authors of the study amplified TCR beta CDR3 regions from RNA transcripts. TCR CDR3 underwent first-round RT-PCR with the HTBI primer set. Each CDR3 protein is one row after TCRdb ran MiXCR on the multiplex PCR reads. This sample carries about 96,000 distinct CDR3 sequences, roughly 56% of them seen once, and the ten largest clones take around 29%. What was sequenced was blood. These receptors originate from a woman between 40 and 50 years old with Graves' hyperthyroidism.

J is TRBJ2-7 and V is TRBV7-2; TRBD2 matches at 7 bases. The germline gives CDR1 SGHTA, CDR2 FQGNSA. This CDR3 is 17 amino acids long. With 5 bases clipped from V and 0 bases from J, the junction kept 13 bases outside the gene matches. CDR3 nucleotides: TGTGCCAGCAGCCAAGGGAGGGGTAGCGGTGCCTCCTACGAGCAGTACTTC. This encodes CASSQGRGSGASYEQYF.

The rearrangement joins TRBV4-1 to TRBJ2-7; D is undetermined. From germline, CDR1 is MGHRA and CDR2 YSYEKL. V gave up 4 bases and J gave up 2 bases, with 15 bases separating them. This CDR3 is 15 amino acids long. CDR3 DNA sequence: TGCGCCAGCAGCCTAGAAAGGTTGGGGACCTACGAGCAGTACTTC. This codes for CASSLERLGTYEQYF.

This chain connects TRBV29-1 to TRBJ1-2, with 10 bases matching TRBD1. Germline trimming cut 3 bases from V and 4 bases from J; bases unmatched to any gene: 2. The CDR3 contains 13 residues. From germline, CDR1 is SQVTM and CDR2 ANQGSEA. The CDR3 DNA reads as TGCAGCGTTGATAGGACAGGGGGCTATGGCTACACCTTC. It encodes CSVDRTGGYGYTF.

Comments on this clonotype: A read error may be the cause here, since a much bigger clone is one base away. The CDR3 here is CASSPNSNEQYF. The DNA for the CDR3 is TGTGCCAGCAGCCCGAATTCAAACGAGCAGTACTTC. The chain carries TRBV7-9 and TRBJ2-7; D not certain. V was pared by 5 bases and J by 5 bases, with 10 bases between. This CDR3 is built from 12 residues. Germline V gene lookup returns CDR1 SEHNR and CDR2 FQNEAQ (reference sequence).

Concerning this clonotype: Relative to the germline gene, one junction end is altered; a read error may explain this. The chain recombines TRBV7-2 with TRBJ2-6, with TRBD1 matching over 9 bases. CDR3 length: 13 amino acids. CDR1 SGHTA and CDR2 FQGNSA come from the germline V gene. The CDR3: CASSSGTGFTEAF. In DNA form, the CDR3 reads TGTGCCAGCAGCTCCGGGACAGGGTTCACTGAAGCTTTC.

This clonotype is a singleton in its sample. The chain employs TRBV11-2 and TRBJ2-5; D possibly matches TRBD1 or TRBD2 (5 bases each). This CDR3 spans 15 amino acids. The germline V gene encodes CDR1 SGHAT and CDR2 FQNNGV. V lost 5 bases and J lost 3, with 16 bases in between. The CDR3 is CASSPRDQAKETQYF. In DNA, the CDR3 is TGTGCCAGCAGCCCCCGGGACCAAGCGAAAGAGACCCAGTACTTC.

Ten or more counts support this clonotype. The chain carries TRBV25-1 and TRBJ1-2; D is ambiguous. The CDR3 length is 14 residues. CDR1 and CDR2 from the germline V gene are MGHDK and SYGVNS. Trimming pared 3 bases from V and 0 bases from J, leaving 8 bases between. The CDR3 coding sequence is TGTGCCAGCAGTGACCCCGGGACTAACTATGGCTACACCTTC. Protein sequence: CASSDPGTNYGYTF.